Presented here are 12 T cell receptor beta chains from one specimen sequenced in a study of blood T cells in healthy people across ages (dated by TCRdb to about 2015). The receptor library was made with 5' RACE. Sequencing was performed on an Illumina HiSeq 2500. A second PCR of roughly 6 to 11 cycles was run with a J-beta primer mix and a sample-barcoded 5' primer. TCRdb passed the public sequencing reads through fastp at Q25 and MiXCR, retaining productive beta sequences. Rows are combined by CDR3 protein, so each entry shows the most common genes and DNA. Here the sample has fewer than 750,000 distinct CDR3 sequences; 40% to 65% occur a single time. The top ten clonotypes cover about 13% of the sample. Input material: blood. Receptors were obtained from a woman older than 75 in good health.

This clonotype was recorded a few times. The V gene is TRBV20-1, the J gene TRBJ2-3; TRBD1 is a possible D gene (6 bases). The V gene's germline CDR1 is DFQATT and CDR2 SNEGSKA (reference sequence). V lost 5 bases and J lost 3, with 15 bases in between. CDR3 length equals 14 residues. This CDR3 reads CSAYRVGATDTQYF. The CDR3 DNA is TGCAGTGCTTACAGGGTGGGAGCGACAGATACGCAGTATTTT.

The chain carries TRBV30 and TRBJ1-2; D ambiguous. V lost 8 bases to trimming and J lost 6 bases, with 13 bases between them. In germline, CDR1 is GTSNPN, CDR2 SVGIG (reference sequence). CDR3 size: 11 residues. The CDR3 DNA reads as TGTGCCCAGGAGGACTGGAATGGCTACACCTTC. Protein product: CAQEDWNGYTF.

The gene calls are TRBV4-1 and TRBJ2-4, with 8 nucleotides matching TRBD1. The CDR3 consists of 14 residues. Germline V gene sequence: CDR1 MGHRA, CDR2 YSYEKL. V dropped 0 bases and J dropped 6; count of bases not matched to a gene: 1. CDR3 loop: CASSQDGQGNIQYF. Written as DNA, the CDR3 is TGCGCCAGCAGCCAAGACGGACAGGGAAACATTCAGTACTTC.

This clonotype was detected ten times or more. The chain joins TRBV10-3 to TRBJ1-1; D is possibly TRBD1 (5 bases). Germline V lookup: CDR1 ENHRY, CDR2 SYGVKD. Between the trimmed V and J ends, which lost 2 bases and 6 bases, there was a span of 16 bases. The CDR3 runs to 15 residues. CDR3 amino acids: CAISEGGLAAAEAFF. DNA for the CDR3: TGTGCCATCAGTGAGGGGGGACTCGCGGCAGCTGAAGCTTTCTTT.

This clonotype was seen repeatedly, ten times or more. This chain connects TRBV3-1 to TRBJ2-1; 8 bases agree with TRBD2. Germline values: CDR1 LGHDT, CDR2 YNNKEL (reference sequence). This CDR3 has 15 residues. Trimming took 1 base from V and 4 from J; bases not matched to a gene: 3. CDR3 in DNA: TGTGCCAGCAGCCAAGTTCGGGGGGGTTACAATGAGCAGTTCTTC. It translates to CASSQVRGGYNEQFF.

As for this clonotype: Just one base apart from a much larger clone, this may be a read error. V usage is TRBV6-2 or TRBV6-3 and J usage is TRBJ2-1; D perhaps matches TRBD2 (5 bases). V shed 5 bases and J shed 1 base, with 9 bases lying between them. This CDR3 has 14 amino acids. Germline CDR1 and CDR2: MNHEY and SVGEGT. CDR3: CASSVSDSYNEQFF. CDR3 nucleotide sequence: TGTGCCAGCAGTGTTAGCGATTCCTACAATGAGCAGTTCTTC.

This chain joins TRBV20-1 and TRBJ1-2, with no clear D. The length of the CDR3 is 13 residues. Germline V gives CDR1 DFQATT, CDR2 SNEGSKA (reference sequence). The V end lost 3 bases, the J end lost 0 bases, and 8 bases lay between the germline ends. CDR3 residues: CSARGTSNYGYTF. DNA for the CDR3: TGCAGTGCTAGGGGCACTTCTAACTATGGCTACACCTTC.

V is TRBV7-2 and J is TRBJ1-1, with 8 bases that match TRBD1. Germline V lookup: CDR1 SGHTA, CDR2 FQGNSA. The CDR3 spans 14 residues. V lost 9 bases, J lost 8 bases, and 14 bases stayed unmatched. The CDR3 coding sequence is TGTGCCAGTCGATTGGGCCGCAGGGGGCGGGAAGCTTTCTTT. It encodes CASRLGRRGREAFF.

This clonotype was observed many times. The V gene is TRBV5-1, the J gene TRBJ2-5; tentatively, D is TRBD2 (5 bases). The CDR3 is 14 amino acids. V was trimmed by 0 bases and J by 5 bases, leaving 11 bases between them. Germline V gene lookup returns CDR1 SGHRS and CDR2 YFSETQ. The CDR3 nucleotides are TGCGCCAGCAGCTTGGCCGGGGTTCTGGAGACCCAGTACTTC. This sequence encodes CASSLAGVLETQYF.

A single count supports this clonotype. The chain joins TRBV2 to TRBJ2-7; tentatively, D is TRBD2 (6 bases). The J call may be faulty, since TRBJ2-1 better matches the DNA end. Germline assignment: CDR1 SNHLY and CDR2 FYNNEI. This CDR3 is built from 14 residues. The CDR3 spells CASTKSSAKNEQFF. The CDR3 DNA is TGTGCCAGCACTAAGTCTAGCGCTAAAAATGAGCAGTTCTTC.

This clonotype was counted ten times or more. The V call is TRBV7-8, the J call TRBJ1-4; unclear D gene. V was pared by 6 bases and J by 0 bases, with 14 bases between. Germline values: CDR1 SGHVS, CDR2 FQNEAQ. The CDR3 is made up of 16 amino acids. The CDR3 sequence: CASSSTVSATNEKLFF. CDR3 in DNA: TGTGCCAGCAGTTCTACAGTATCGGCAACTAATGAAAAACTGTTTTTT.

This clonotype has only a few counts. The J gene is TRBJ1-2, the V gene TRBV12-3 or TRBV12-4; D ambiguous. The CDR3 runs 15 residues. V was clipped by 8 bases and J by 4 bases, with 20 bases between them. The CDR3 bases are TGTGCCAGCTCCAACCTAGTTGTGAATTTCTATGGCTACACCTTC. As protein: CASSNLVVNFYGYTF.